This entry lists 18 T cell receptor beta chains sequenced from one sample in a study of monozygotic twins with inflammatory bowel disease. TCRdb derives one entry per CDR3 protein from the 5' RACE reads, leaving out DNA. The listing contains roughly 200,000 distinct CDR3 sequences. Sequenced material: blood. These TCRs come from a human donor with ulcerative colitis or Crohn's disease, or a healthy co-twin of an affected twin (not recorded which).

The chain has TRBV5-1 and TRBJ1-6. Per germline, CDR1 SGHRS and CDR2 YFSETQ. This CDR3 spans 16 amino acids. The CDR3: CASSLVGTPYNSPLHF.

The chain is built from TRBV7-2 and TRBJ1-1; TCRdb proposes TRBD1, but this gene call is untestable without DNA. Germline loops: CDR1 SGHTA, CDR2 FQGNSA. This CDR3 region has 16 residues. This chain's CDR3 is CASSQPPGTGNTEAFF.

The genes are TRBV7-6 and TRBJ2-1; no DNA is available, so the TRBD2 call from TCRdb remains unchecked. From germline, CDR1 is SGHVS and CDR2 FNYEAQ. The CDR3 has 17 amino acids. The chain's CDR3 is CASSLGASGFSYNEQFF.

CDR3 in amino acids: CASSLSGIPDTQYF. The rearrangement joins TRBV5-1 to TRBJ2-3; TCRdb lists TRBD1, though no DNA is available to test this call. CDR1 is SGHRS and CDR2 is YFSETQ in the germline V gene. The CDR3 extends over 14 amino acids.

The V call is TRBV5-1, the J call TRBJ2-7; the TRBD1 assignment by TCRdb is unverifiable without DNA. This CDR3 region has 12 residues. Germline V gene sequence: CDR1 SGHRS, CDR2 YFSETQ. CDR3 region: CASRSTGVEQYF.

The chain is built from TRBV20-1 and TRBJ2-1; the D call of TRBD2 rests on TCRdb alone, since no DNA is present to check it. The germline gives CDR1 DFQATT, CDR2 SNEGSKA (reference sequence). The CDR3 is made up of 16 amino acids. The CDR3 here is CSARDHLAEGGNEQFF.

The chain recombines TRBV5-1 with TRBJ2-1; TCRdb selects TRBD2, and the lack of DNA leaves this call unchecked. CDR1 is SGHRS, CDR2 YFSETQ, per germline. This CDR3 spans 15 amino acids. CDR3 sequence reads: CASRPRLGKRDEQFF.

V gene TRBV10-2 combines with J gene TRBJ1-5; the TCRdb call, TRBD1, lacks DNA for checking. Germline V CDR1 and CDR2: WSHSY, SAAADI. The CDR3 runs to 14 residues. CDR3 residues: CASSEGGANQPQHF.

This chain uses TRBV5-1 with TRBJ2-5. CDR3 length: 12 amino acids. Germline CDR1 SGHRS, CDR2 YFSETQ. This CDR3 is CASSSNGETQYF. Full variable domain (outside the CDR3, taken from reference TRBV5-1 and TRBJ2-5): KAGVTQTPRYLIKTRGQQVTLSCSPISGHRSVSWYQQTPGQGLQFLFEYFSETQRNKGNFPGRFSGRQFSNSRSEMNVSTLELGDSALYLCASSSNGETQYFGPGTRLLVL.

The chain links TRBV12-3 or TRBV12-4 to TRBJ2-7; as DNA is missing, the TRBD1 call by TCRdb cannot be tested. The CDR3 loop spans 15 amino acids. The CDR3 is CASSTGQGIGYEQYF.

The J gene is TRBJ2-2, the V gene TRBV7-6. The CDR3 consists of 16 residues. The germline gives CDR1 SGHVS, CDR2 FNYEAQ. CDR3 sequence: CASSFDQLANTGELFF.

Here the CDR3 reads CASSLDKEGRNTEAFF. This chain connects TRBV5-1 to TRBJ1-1. The CDR3 contains 16 residues. CDR1 SGHRS and CDR2 YFSETQ come from the germline V gene.

The gene calls are TRBV6-1 and TRBJ2-1; TCRdb selects TRBD1, and the lack of DNA leaves this call unchecked. In germline, CDR1 is MNHNS, CDR2 SASEGT. The CDR3 is 15 residues long. The CDR3 here is CASSGHFLSYNEQFF.

This chain uses TRBV10-3 with TRBJ2-2; TCRdb indicates TRBD2, and absent DNA this call remains unverified. Germline V CDR1 and CDR2: ENHRY, SYGVKD. The CDR3 is made up of 16 amino acids. CDR3 region: CAIEVSAGTNTGELFF.

J is TRBJ1-5 and V is TRBV3-1; TCRdb lists TRBD1, though no DNA is available to test this call. CDR3 length: 15 residues. CDR1 and CDR2 from the germline V gene are LGHDT and YNNKEL (reference sequence). The CDR3 spells CASSQGQWGNQPQHF. Supplemented by reference TRBV3-1 and TRBJ1-5, the full variable domain reads DTAVSQTPKYLVTQMGNDKSIKCEQNLGHDTMYWYKQDSKKFLKIMFSYNNKELIINETVPNRFSPKSPDKAHLNLHINSLELGDSAVYFCASSQGQWGNQPQHFGDGTRLSIL.

V usage is TRBV19 and J usage is TRBJ2-7. Germline V lookup: CDR1 LNHDA, CDR2 SQIVND (reference sequence). This CDR3 spans 15 amino acids. CDR3 protein: CASSIRSVGSYEQYF.

The J gene is TRBJ1-2, the V gene TRBV6-1. The CDR3 extends over 15 amino acids. The germline V gene has CDR1 MNHNS and CDR2 SASEGT. The CDR3 region is CASTQVREGGYGYTF.

The rearrangement links TRBV9 to TRBJ2-5; TCRdb reports TRBD1, a call that lacks DNA to check it against. The germline V gene has CDR1 SGDLS and CDR2 YYNGEE. The CDR3 contains 13 residues. CDR3: CASSPLGGGTQYF. Supplemented by reference TRBV9 and TRBJ2-5, the full variable domain reads DSGVTQTPKHLITATGQRVTLRCSPRSGDLSVYWYQQSLDQGLQFLIQYYNGEERAKGNILERFSAQQFPDLHSELNLSSLELGDSALYFCASSPLGGGTQYFGPGTRLLVL.